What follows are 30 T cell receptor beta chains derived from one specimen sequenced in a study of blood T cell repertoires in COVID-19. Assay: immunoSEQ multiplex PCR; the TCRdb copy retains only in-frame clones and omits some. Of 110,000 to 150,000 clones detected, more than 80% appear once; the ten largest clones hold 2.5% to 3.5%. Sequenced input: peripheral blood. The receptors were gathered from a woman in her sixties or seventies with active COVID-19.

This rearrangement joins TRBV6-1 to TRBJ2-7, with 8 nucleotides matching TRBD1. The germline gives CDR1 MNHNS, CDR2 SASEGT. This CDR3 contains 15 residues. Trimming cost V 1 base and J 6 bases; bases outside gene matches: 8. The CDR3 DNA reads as TGTGCCAGCAGTGAAGGGACAGGGACGCCTCGCGAGCAGTACTTC. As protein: CASSEGTGTPREQYF.

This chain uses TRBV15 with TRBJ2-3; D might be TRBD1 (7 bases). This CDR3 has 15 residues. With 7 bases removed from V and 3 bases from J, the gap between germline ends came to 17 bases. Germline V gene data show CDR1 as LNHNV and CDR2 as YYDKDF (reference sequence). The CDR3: CATKGGGRGTDTQYF. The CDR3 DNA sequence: TGTGCCACCAAAGGGGGCGGGCGGGGTACAGATACGCAGTATTTT.

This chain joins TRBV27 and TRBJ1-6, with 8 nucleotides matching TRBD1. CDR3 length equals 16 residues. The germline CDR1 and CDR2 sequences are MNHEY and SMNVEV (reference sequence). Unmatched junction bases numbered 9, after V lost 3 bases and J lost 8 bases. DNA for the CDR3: TGTGCCAGCAGTTTTTCCCTAACAGGGGGGCATTCACCCCTCCACTTT. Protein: CASSFSLTGGHSPLHF.

CDR3 coding DNA: TGCGCCAGCAGCTTAGGGAGTTCTAGCACAGATACGCAGTATTTT. This gives the protein CASSLGSSSTDTQYF. J is TRBJ2-3 and V is TRBV5-1; TRBD2 might be the D (5 bases). Germline CDR1 is SGHRS and CDR2 is YFSETQ. V lost 2 bases to trimming and J lost 0 bases, with 10 bases between them. This CDR3 is built from 15 residues.

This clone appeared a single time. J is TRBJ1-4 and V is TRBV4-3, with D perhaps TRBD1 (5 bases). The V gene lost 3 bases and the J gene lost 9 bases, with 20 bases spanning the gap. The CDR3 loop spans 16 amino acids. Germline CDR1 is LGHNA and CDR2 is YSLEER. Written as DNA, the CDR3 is TGCGCCAGCAGCCAGACCCAAGCCGGGACTCACCAAAAACTGTTTTTT. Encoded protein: CASSQTQAGTHQKLFF.

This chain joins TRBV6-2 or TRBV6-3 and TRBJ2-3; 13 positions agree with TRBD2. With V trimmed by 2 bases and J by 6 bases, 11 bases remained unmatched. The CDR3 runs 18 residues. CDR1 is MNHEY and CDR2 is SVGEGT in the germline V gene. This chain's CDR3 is CASSYLQTSGRLWDTQYF. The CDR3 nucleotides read TGTGCCAGCAGTTACCTTCAGACTAGCGGGAGGCTCTGGGATACGCAGTATTTT.

CDR3 region: CASSQSVGTGQKLFF. CDR3 coding DNA: TGTGCCAGCAGCCAATCCGTCGGGACAGGGCAAAAACTGTTTTTT. This chain uses TRBV5-4 with TRBJ1-4; 9 bases match TRBD1. CDR3 size: 15 residues. The V gene end was trimmed by 4 bases and the J gene end by 9 bases; junction bases not matched to a gene: 10. Germline loops: CDR1 SGHNT, CDR2 YYREEE (reference sequence).

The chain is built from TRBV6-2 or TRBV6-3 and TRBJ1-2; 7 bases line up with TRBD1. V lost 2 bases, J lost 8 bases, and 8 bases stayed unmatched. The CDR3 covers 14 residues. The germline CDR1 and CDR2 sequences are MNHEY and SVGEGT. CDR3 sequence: CASSYQSTGEGYTF. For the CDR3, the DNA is TGTGCCAGCAGTTACCAGTCTACAGGGGAAGGCTACACCTTC.

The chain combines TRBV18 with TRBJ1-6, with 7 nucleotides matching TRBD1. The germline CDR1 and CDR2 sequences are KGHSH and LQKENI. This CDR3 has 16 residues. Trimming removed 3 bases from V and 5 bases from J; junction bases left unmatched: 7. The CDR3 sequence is CASSPSSGTDNSPLHF. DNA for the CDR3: TGTGCCAGCTCACCTTCCTCCGGGACAGATAATTCACCCCTCCACTTT.

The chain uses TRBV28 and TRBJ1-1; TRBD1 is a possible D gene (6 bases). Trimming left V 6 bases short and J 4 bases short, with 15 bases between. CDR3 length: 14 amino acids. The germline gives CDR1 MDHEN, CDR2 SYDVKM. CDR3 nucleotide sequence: TGTGCCAGCAGCATTTTGTTGGGGGCCACTGAAGCTTTCTTT. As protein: CASSILLGATEAFF.

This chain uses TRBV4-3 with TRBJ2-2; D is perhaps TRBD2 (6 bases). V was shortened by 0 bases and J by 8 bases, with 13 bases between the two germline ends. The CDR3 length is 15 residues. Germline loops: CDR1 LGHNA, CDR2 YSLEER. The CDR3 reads CASSQDLGGRGELFF. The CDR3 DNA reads TGCGCCAGCAGCCAAGATCTGGGGGGACGAGGGGAGCTGTTTTTT.

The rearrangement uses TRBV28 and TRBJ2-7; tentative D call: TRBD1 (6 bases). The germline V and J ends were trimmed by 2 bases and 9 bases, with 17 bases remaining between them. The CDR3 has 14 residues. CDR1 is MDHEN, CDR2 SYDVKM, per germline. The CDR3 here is CASSLPQGGRVQYF. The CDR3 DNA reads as TGTGCCAGCAGTTTACCACAGGGTGGCAGGGTGCAGTACTTC.

The CDR3 sequence is CASSLDGTGVYEQYF. DNA of the CDR3: TGTGCCAGCAGTCTCGATGGGACAGGGGTCTACGAGCAGTACTTC. The chain links TRBV11-3 to TRBJ2-7; 10 nucleotides align to TRBD1. Germline V CDR1 and CDR2: SGHNT, YENEEA. V dropped 6 bases and J dropped 3; count of bases not matched to a gene: 8. The CDR3 length is 15 residues. Together with reference TRBV11-3 and TRBJ2-7, the CDR3 gives the full variable domain: EAGVVQSPRYKIIEKKQPVAFWCNPISGHNTLYWYLQNLGQGPELLIRYENEEAVDDSQLPKDRFSAERLKGVDSTLKIQPAELGDSAVYLCASSLDGTGVYEQYFGPGTRLTVT.

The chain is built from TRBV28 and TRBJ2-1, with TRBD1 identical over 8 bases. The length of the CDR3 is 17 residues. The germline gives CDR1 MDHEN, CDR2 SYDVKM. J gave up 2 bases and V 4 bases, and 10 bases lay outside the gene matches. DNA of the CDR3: TGTGCCAGCAGTTCCCTGTCAGGGGGCGGAACCTACAATGAGCAGTTCTTC. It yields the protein CASSSLSGGGTYNEQFF.

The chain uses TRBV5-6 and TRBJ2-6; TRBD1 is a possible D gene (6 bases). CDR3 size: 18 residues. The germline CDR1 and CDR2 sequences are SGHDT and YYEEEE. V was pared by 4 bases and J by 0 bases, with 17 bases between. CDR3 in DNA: TGTGCCAGCAGCCCCCGCCCCGACAGGAGCTCTGGGGCCAACGTCCTGACTTTC. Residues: CASSPRPDRSSGANVLTF.

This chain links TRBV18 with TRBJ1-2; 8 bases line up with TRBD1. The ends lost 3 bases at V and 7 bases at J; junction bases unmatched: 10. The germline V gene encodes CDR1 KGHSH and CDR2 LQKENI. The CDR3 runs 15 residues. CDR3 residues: CASSPGQGGKRGYTF. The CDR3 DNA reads TGTGCCAGCTCACCTGGACAGGGTGGAAAGCGTGGCTACACCTTC.

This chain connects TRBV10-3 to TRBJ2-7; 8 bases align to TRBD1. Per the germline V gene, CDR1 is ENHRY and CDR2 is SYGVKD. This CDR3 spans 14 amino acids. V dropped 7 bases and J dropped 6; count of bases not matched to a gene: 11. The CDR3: CAIKGQGKGLEQYF. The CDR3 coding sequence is TGTGCCATCAAAGGACAGGGTAAGGGACTCGAGCAGTACTTC.

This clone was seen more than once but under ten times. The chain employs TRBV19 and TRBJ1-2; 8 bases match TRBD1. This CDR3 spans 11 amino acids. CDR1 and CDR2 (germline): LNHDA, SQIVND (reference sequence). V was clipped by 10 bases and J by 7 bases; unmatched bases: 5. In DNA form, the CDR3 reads TGTGCCACTGGACAGGGACGTGGCTACACCTTC. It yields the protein CATGQGRGYTF.

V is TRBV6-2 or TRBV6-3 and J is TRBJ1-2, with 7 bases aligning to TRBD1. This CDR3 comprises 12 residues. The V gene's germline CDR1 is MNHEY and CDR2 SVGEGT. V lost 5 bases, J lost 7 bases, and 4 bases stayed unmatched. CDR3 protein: CASSKGAVGYTF. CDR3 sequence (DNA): TGTGCCAGCAGTAAGGGGGCAGTTGGCTACACCTTC.

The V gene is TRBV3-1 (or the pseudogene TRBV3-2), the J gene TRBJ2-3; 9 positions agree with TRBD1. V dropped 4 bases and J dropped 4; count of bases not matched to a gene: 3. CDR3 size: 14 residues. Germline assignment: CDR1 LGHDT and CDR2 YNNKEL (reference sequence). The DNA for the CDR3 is TGTGCCAGCAGCCCGGGACAGGGATCAGATACGCAGTATTTT. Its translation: CASSPGQGSDTQYF.

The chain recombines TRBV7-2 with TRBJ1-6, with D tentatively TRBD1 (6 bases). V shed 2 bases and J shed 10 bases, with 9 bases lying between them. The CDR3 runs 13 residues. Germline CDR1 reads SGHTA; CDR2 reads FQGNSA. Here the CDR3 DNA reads TGTGCCAGCAGCTTACAACAGGGCTCACCCCTCCACTTT. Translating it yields CASSLQQGSPLHF.

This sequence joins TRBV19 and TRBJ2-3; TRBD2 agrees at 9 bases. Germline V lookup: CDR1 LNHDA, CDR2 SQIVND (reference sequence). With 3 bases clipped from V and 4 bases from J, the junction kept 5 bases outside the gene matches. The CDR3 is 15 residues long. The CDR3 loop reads CASSIMAGGPDTQYF. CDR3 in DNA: TGTGCCAGTAGTATCATGGCGGGAGGGCCAGATACGCAGTATTTT.

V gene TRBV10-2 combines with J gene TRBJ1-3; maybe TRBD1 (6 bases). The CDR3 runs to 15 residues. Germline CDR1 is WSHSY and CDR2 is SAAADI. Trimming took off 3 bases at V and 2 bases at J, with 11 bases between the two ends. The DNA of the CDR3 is TGCGCCAGCAGTGATCAGGGGCTTCCTGGAAACACCATATATTTT. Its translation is CASSDQGLPGNTIYF.

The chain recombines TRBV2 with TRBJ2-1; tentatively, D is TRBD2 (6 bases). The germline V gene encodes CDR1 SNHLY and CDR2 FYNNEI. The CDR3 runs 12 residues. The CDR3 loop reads CAGGNRYNEQFF. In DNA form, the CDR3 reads TGTGCTGGCGGGAATAGGTACAATGAGCAGTTCTTC.

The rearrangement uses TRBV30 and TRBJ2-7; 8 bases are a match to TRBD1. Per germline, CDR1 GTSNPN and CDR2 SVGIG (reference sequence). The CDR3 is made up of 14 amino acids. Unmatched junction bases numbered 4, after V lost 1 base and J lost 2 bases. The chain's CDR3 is CAWSAGQGTYEQYF. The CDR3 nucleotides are TGTGCCTGGAGTGCCGGACAGGGAACCTACGAGCAGTACTTC. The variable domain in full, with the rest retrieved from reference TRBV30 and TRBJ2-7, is SQTIHQWPATLVQPVGSPLSLECTVEGTSNPNLYWYRQAAGRGLQLLFYSVGIGQISSEVPQNLSASRPQDRQFILSSKKLLLSDSGFYLCAWSAGQGTYEQYFGPGTRLTVT.

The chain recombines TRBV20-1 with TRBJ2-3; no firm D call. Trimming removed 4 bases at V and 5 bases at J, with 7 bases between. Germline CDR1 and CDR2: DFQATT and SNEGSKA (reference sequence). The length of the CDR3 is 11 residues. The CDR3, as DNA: TGCAGTGCTACGGCGGTAGATACGCAGTATTTT. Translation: CSATAVDTQYF.

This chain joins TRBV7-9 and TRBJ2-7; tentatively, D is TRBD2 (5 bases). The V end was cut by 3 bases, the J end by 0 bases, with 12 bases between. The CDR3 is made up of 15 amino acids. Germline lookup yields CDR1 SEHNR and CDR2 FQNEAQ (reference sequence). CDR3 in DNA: TGTGCCAGCAGCTTTGGGAAGCGGAGCTCCTACGAGCAGTACTTC. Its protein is CASSFGKRSSYEQYF.

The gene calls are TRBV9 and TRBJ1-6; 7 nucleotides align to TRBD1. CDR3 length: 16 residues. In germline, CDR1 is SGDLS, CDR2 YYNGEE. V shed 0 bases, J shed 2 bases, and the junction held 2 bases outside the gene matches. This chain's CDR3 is CASSVDGTAYNSPLHF. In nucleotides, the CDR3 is TGTGCCAGCAGCGTAGACGGGACAGCCTATAATTCACCCCTCCACTTT. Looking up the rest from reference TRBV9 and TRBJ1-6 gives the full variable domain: DSGVTQTPKHLITATGQRVTLRCSPRSGDLSVYWYQQSLDQGLQFLIQYYNGEERAKGNILERFSAQQFPDLHSELNLSSLELGDSALYFCASSVDGTAYNSPLHFGNGTRLTVT.

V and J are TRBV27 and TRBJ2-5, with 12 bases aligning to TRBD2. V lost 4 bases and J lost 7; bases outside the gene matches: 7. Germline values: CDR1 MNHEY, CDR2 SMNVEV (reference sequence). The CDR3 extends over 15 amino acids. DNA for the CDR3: TGTGCCAGCAGTTCCGGACTAGCGGGACCACGGACCCAGTACTTC. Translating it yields CASSSGLAGPRTQYF.

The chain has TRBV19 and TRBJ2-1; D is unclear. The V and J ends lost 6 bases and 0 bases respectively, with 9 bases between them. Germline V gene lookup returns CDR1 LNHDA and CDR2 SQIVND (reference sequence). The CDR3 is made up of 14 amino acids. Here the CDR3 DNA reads TGTGCCAGTAGAGAGGTTAGCTCCTACAATGAGCAGTTCTTC. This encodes CASREVSSYNEQFF.